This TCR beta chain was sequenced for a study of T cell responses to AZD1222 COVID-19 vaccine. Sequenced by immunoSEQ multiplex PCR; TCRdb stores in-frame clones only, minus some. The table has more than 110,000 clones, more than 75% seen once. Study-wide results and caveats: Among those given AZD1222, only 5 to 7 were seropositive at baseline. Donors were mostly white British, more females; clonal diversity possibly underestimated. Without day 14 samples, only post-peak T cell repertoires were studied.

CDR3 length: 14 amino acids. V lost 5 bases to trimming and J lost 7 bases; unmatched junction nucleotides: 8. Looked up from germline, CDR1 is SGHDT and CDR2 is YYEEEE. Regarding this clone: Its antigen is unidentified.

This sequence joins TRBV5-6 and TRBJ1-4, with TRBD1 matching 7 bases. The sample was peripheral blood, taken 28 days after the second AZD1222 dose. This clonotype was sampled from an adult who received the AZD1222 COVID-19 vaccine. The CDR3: CASRQYRGSEKLFF. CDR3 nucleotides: TGTGCCAGCAGACAATACAGGGGTAGTGAAAAACTGTTTTTT.